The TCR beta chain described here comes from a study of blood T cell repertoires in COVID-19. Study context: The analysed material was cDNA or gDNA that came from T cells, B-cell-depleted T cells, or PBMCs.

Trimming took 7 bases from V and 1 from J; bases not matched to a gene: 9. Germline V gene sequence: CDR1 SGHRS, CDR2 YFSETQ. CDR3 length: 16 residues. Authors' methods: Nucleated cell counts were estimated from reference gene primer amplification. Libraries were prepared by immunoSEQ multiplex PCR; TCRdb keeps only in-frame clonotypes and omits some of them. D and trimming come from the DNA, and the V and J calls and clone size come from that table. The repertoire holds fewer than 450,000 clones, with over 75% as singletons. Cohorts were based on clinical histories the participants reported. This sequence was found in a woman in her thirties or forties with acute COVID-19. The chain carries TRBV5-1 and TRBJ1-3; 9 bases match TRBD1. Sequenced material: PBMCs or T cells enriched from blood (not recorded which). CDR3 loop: CASSNAGTGSGNTIYF. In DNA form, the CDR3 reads TGCGCCAGCTCAAATGCCGGGACAGGGTCTGGAAACACCATATATTTT.